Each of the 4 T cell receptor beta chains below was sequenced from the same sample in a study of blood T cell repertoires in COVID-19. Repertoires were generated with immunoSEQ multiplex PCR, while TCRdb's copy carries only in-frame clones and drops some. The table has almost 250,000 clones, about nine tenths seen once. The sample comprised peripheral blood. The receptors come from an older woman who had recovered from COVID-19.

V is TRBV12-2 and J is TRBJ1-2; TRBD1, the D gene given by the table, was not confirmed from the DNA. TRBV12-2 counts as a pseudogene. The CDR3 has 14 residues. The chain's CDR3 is CASRLVRTGGGYTF. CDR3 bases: TGTGCAAGTCGCTTAGTAAGGACAGGGGGTGGCTACACCTTC.

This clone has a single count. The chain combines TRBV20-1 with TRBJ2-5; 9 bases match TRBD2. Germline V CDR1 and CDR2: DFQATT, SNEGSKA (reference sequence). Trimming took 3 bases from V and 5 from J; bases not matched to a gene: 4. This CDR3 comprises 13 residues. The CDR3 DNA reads TGCAGTGCTAGTTCCCTAGCGGGGGAGACCCAGTACTTC. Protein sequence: CSASSLAGETQYF.

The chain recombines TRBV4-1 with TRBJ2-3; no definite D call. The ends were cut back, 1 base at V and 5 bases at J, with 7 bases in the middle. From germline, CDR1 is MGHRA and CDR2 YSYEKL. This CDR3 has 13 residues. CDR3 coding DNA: TGCGCCAGCAGCCAAGTTGCCGGAGATACGCAGTATTTT. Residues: CASSQVAGDTQYF.

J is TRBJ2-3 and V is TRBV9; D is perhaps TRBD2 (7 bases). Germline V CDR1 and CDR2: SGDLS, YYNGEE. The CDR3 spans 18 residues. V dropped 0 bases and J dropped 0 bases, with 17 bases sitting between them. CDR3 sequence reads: CASSVGAGARPSTDTQYF. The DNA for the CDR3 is TGTGCCAGCAGCGTAGGGGCGGGGGCGCGCCCGAGCACAGATACGCAGTATTTT.